What follows describes a single T cell receptor (beta chain). Antigen unknown. Whole-blood RNA isolation (total RNA) proceeded without T cell sorting. Germline V gene data show CDR1 as LNHNV and CDR2 as YYDKDF (reference sequence). The CDR3 is made up of 16 amino acids. This entry comes from a study of monozygotic twins with inflammatory bowel disease. Study-level results: Especially with disease activity, IBD patients had fewer clonotypes in common with others than healthy twins did.

Eight separate reactions per sample yielded the cDNA. TCRdb re-called the 5' RACE reads; one entry per CDR3 protein, DNA not given. The listing contains 310,000 or so distinct CDR3 sequences. The sample comprised blood. The clonotype comes from a human donor with ulcerative colitis or Crohn's disease, or a healthy co-twin of an affected twin (not recorded which). The chain couples TRBV15 to TRBJ2-5; TCRdb's D gene call, TRBD2, goes unchecked for lack of DNA. The CDR3 loop reads CATSSLSSGLQETQYF.